This is a list of T cell receptor beta chains from one sample in a study of blood T cell repertoires in COVID-19. Measured with immunoSEQ multiplex PCR; TCRdb has only the in-frame clones, and not every one. The sample gives fewer than 250,000 clones, roughly 83% of which show up once; around 6.8% is in the top ten. The sequenced sample consisted of peripheral blood. These receptors were collected from a woman aged 45-60 years with acute or convalescent COVID-19. The CDR3 runs from the conserved cysteine through the conserved F or W. D genes are given only for firm matches. Rows give clone size only sometimes, using once, few, many, or a class for an expanded clone.

j_call | clone_size | v_call | d_call | cdr3_length | cdr3_aa | cdr3_nt
TRBJ1-3 | NA | TRBV5-1 | NA | 15 | CASSSGRGSGNTIYF | TGCGCCAGCAGTTCGGGCAGGGGCTCTGGAAACACCATATATTTT
TRBJ1-1 | NA | TRBV7-3 | NA | 15 | CASSQWDIMNTEAFF | TGTGCCAGCAGCCAATGGGACATCATGAACACTGAAGCTTTCTTT
TRBJ1-5 | few | TRBV27 | NA | 13 | CASSLISGEPQHF | TGTGCCAGCAGTTTGATATCAGGGGAGCCCCAGCATTTT
TRBJ2-1 | few | TRBV6-5 | TRBD2 | 15 | CASSYSSGRENEQFF | TGTGCCAGCAGTTACTCTAGCGGGAGGGAAAATGAGCAGTTCTTC
TRBJ2-6 | NA | TRBV5-6 | NA | 16 | CASSPTGAAGANVLTF | TGTGCCAGCAGCCCCACTGGGGCGGCTGGGGCCAACGTCCTGACTTTC
TRBJ2-5 | NA | TRBV18 | NA | 12 | CASSGEAETQYF | TGTGCCAGCTCAGGAGAGGCAGAGACCCAGTACTTC
TRBJ1-1 | NA | TRBV7-2 | NA | 17 | CASSLEGYGSRNTEAFF | TGTGCCAGCAGCTTAGAAGGCTACGGGTCACGGAACACTGAAGCTTTCTTT
TRBJ1-5 | NA | TRBV30 | NA | 15 | CAWRPRGASNQPQHF | TGTGCCTGGAGACCCAGGGGAGCAAGTAATCAGCCCCAGCATTTT
TRBJ2-1 | NA | TRBV4-2 | TRBD2 | 14 | CATRLAGTYNEQFF | TGTGCCACTAGACTAGCGGGCACATACAATGAGCAGTTCTTC
TRBJ1-1 | NA | TRBV30 | NA | 12 | CAWSVERGEAFF | TGTGCCTGGAGTGTAGAGAGAGGTGAAGCTTTCTTT
TRBJ1-1 | NA | TRBV3-1/TRBV3-2 | TRBD1 | 15 | CASSRWDSSNTEAFF | TGTGCCAGCAGCCGTTGGGACAGCTCGAACACTGAAGCTTTCTTT
TRBJ1-1 | NA | TRBV28 | TRBD1 | 15 | CASSLTGYMNTEAFF | TGTGCCAGCAGTTTGACAGGGTACATGAACACTGAAGCTTTCTTT
TRBJ1-5 | NA | TRBV9 | NA | 13 | CASSAGANQPQHF | TGTGCCAGCAGCGCAGGGGCCAATCAGCCCCAGCATTTT
TRBJ1-5 | NA | TRBV18 | NA | 14 | CASSGQASNQPQHF | TGTGCCAGCTCGGGGCAAGCAAGCAATCAGCCCCAGCATTTT
TRBJ2-1 | NA | TRBV2 | NA | 15 | CASRTDSGSYNEQFF | TGTGCCAGCAGGACTGATTCGGGCTCCTACAATGAGCAGTTCTTC
TRBJ1-6 | NA | TRBV5-1 | TRBD1 | 15 | CASSSRTGNNSPLHF | TGCGCCAGCAGCTCCAGGACAGGAAATAATTCACCCCTCCACTTT
TRBJ2-5 | once | TRBV19 | NA | 13 | CASSIGVLETQYF | TGTGCCAGTAGTATAGGCGTGTTGGAGACCCAGTACTTC
TRBJ2-7 | once | TRBV5-1 | TRBD2 | 16 | CASSPRASGGNYEQYF | TGCGCCAGCAGCCCGCGGGCCAGCGGGGGGAACTACGAGCAGTACTTC
TRBJ1-1 | NA | TRBV7-9 | TRBD1 | 14 | CASSPGQGQKLTFF | TGTGCCAGCAGCCCAGGACAGGGCCAGAAGTTGACTTTCTTT
TRBJ1-2 | NA | TRBV2 | NA | 14 | CASQDRQENYGYTF | TGTGCCAGCCAGGACCGACAGGAGAACTATGGCTACACCTTC
TRBJ2-7 | NA | TRBV7-9 | TRBD2 | 17 | CASSLESAGGLTYEQYF | TGTGCCAGCAGCTTAGAATCAGCGGGGGGCCTAACCTACGAGCAGTACTTC
TRBJ2-2 | NA | TRBV6-2/TRBV6-3 | TRBD2 | 16 | CASSRGLAEHTGELFF | TGTGCCAGCAGTCGAGGACTAGCGGAGCACACCGGGGAGCTGTTTTTT
TRBJ2-2 | NA | TRBV4-1 | TRBD2 | 19 | CASSQDSGIAGGNTGELFF | TGCGCCAGCAGCCAAGATTCTGGAATAGCGGGAGGGAACACCGGGGAGCTGTTTTTT
TRBJ2-7 | NA | TRBV14 | NA | 11 | CASSHSYEQYF | TGTGCCAGCAGTCACTCCTACGAGCAGTACTTC
TRBJ1-1 | NA | TRBV6-4 | NA | 14 | CASSDTAFKTEAFF | TGTGCCAGCAGTGACACAGCCTTCAAAACTGAAGCTTTCTTT
TRBJ1-1 | NA | TRBV19 | TRBD1 | 15 | CASSMGQGYGTEAFF | TGTGCCAGTAGTATGGGACAGGGTTATGGCACTGAAGCTTTCTTT
TRBJ2-3 | NA | TRBV1 | NA | 16 | CTSSRLGLAGSDTQYF | TGCACCAGCAGCCGACTCGGACTAGCGGGATCAGATACGCAGTATTTT
TRBJ2-5 | NA | TRBV7-9 | NA | 14 | CASSLAGAGETQYF | TGTGCCAGCAGCTTAGCGGGCGCGGGAGAGACCCAGTACTTC
TRBJ2-3 | NA | TRBV2 | NA | 14 | CASSVELSTDTQYF | TGTGCCAGCAGTGTTGAGCTTAGCACAGATACGCAGTATTTT
TRBJ2-7 | NA | TRBV24-1 | NA | 15 | CATSASRGGSYEQYF | TGTGCCACCAGTGCCTCGAGGGGGGGGTCCTACGAGCAGTACTTC
TRBJ2-5 | NA | TRBV19 | TRBD1 | 15 | CASSWTGSSQETQYF | TGTGCCAGTAGTTGGACAGGGAGTTCGCAAGAGACCCAGTACTTC
TRBJ2-7 | NA | TRBV3-1/TRBV3-2 | TRBD1 | 13 | CASSRDRDYEQYF | TGTGCCAGCAGCCGTGACAGGGACTACGAGCAGTACTTC
TRBJ1-5 | few | TRBV28 | NA | 14 | CASSQGGSNQPQHF | TGTGCCAGCAGCCAAGGGGGATCGAATCAGCCCCAGCATTTT
TRBJ2-1 | NA | TRBV28 | TRBD2 | 14 | CASSWTSPYNEQFF | TGTGCCAGCAGTTGGACTAGCCCCTACAATGAGCAGTTCTTC
TRBJ1-1 | NA | TRBV7-2 | NA | 13 | CASSLAQGFEAFF | TGTGCCAGCAGCTTAGCGCAGGGGTTCGAAGCTTTCTTT
TRBJ2-3 | NA | TRBV9 | NA | 16 | CASSVGGGTGTDTQYF | TGTGCCAGCAGCGTAGGAGGCGGGACGGGCACAGATACGCAGTATTTT
TRBJ1-1 | NA | TRBV12-3/TRBV12-4 | NA | 13 | CASSLRVNTEAFF | TGTGCCAGCAGTCTCAGGGTGAACACTGAAGCTTTCTTT
TRBJ2-1 | NA | TRBV10-1 | NA | 15 | CASSDPGAPYNEQFF | TGCGCCAGCAGTGACCCAGGGGCCCCCTACAATGAGCAGTTCTTC
TRBJ2-3 | NA | TRBV29-1 | NA | 13 | CSACRGGGDTQYF | TGCAGCGCCTGTAGGGGGGGTGGAGATACGCAGTATTTT
TRBJ1-1 | few | TRBV3-1/TRBV3-2 | TRBD1 | 14 | CASSQQGGGTEAFF | TGTGCCAGCAGCCAGCAGGGGGGCGGCACTGAAGCTTTCTTT
TRBJ2-6 | NA | TRBV27 | NA | 15 | CASSPQGIRANVLTF | TGTGCCAGCAGTCCCCAGGGGATTCGGGCCAACGTCCTGACTTTC
TRBJ2-3 | NA | TRBV27 | NA | 13 | CATSTGRTDTQYF | TGTGCCACCTCGACAGGGAGGACAGATACGCAGTATTTT
TRBJ1-5 | NA | TRBV25-1 | NA | 14 | CASSESGFGQPQHF | TGTGCCAGCAGTGAATCAGGGTTTGGTCAGCCCCAGCATTTT
TRBJ2-7 | few | TRBV21-1 | NA | 15 | CASSKGQNTLYEQYF | TGTGCCAGCAGCAAAGGGCAGAATACCCTTTACGAGCAGTACTTC
TRBJ1-5 | NA | TRBV6-6 | NA | 10 | CATTGQPQHF | TGTGCCACGACAGGTCAGCCCCAGCATTTT
TRBJ2-3 | NA | TRBV9 | TRBD2 | 17 | CASSERLAGGRTDTQYF | TGTGCCAGCAGCGAAAGACTAGCGGGGGGGAGGACAGATACGCAGTATTTT
TRBJ2-5 | NA | TRBV30 | TRBD1 | 13 | CAWRTGGAETQYF | TGTGCCTGGAGGACAGGGGGCGCGGAGACCCAGTACTTC
TRBJ2-1 | few | TRBV3-1/TRBV3-2 | TRBD2 | 16 | CASSQEGTSGGAVRFF | TGTGCCAGCAGCCAAGAAGGGACTAGCGGGGGGGCAGTTCGGTTCTTC
TRBJ2-1 | few | TRBV4-2 | TRBD2 | 16 | CASSQDAGGQTYEQFF | TGTGCCAGCAGCCAAGATGCGGGGGGCCAAACTTATGAGCAGTTCTTC
TRBJ1-5 | NA | TRBV6-5 | NA | 14 | CASSIGSRNQPQHF | TGTGCCAGCAGCATCGGGAGTCGCAATCAGCCCCAGCATTTT
TRBJ1-1 | once | TRBV19 | NA | 14 | CASSVSDRNTEAFF | TGTGCCAGTAGTGTATCGGACAGGAACACTGAAGCTTTCTTT
TRBJ2-7 | NA | TRBV20-1 | TRBD2 | 14 | CSASSPSGVNEQYF | TGCAGTGCTAGTTCGCCTAGCGGGGTAAACGAGCAGTACTTC